Following are 24 T cell receptor beta chains from one sample sequenced in a study of T cell changes during pregnancy in multiple sclerosis. Clones were read by immunoSEQ multiplex PCR, and TCRdb kept only the in-frame ones, dropping some. The sample includes over 55,000 clones, 93% of them seen just once. The material was peripheral blood, obtained after pregnancy. All receptors come from a female donor with multiple sclerosis, enrolled in a pregnancy study.

This chain uses TRBV15 with TRBJ2-2, with 12 bases aligning to TRBD2. CDR3 size: 17 residues. Unmatched junction bases numbered 6, after V lost 0 bases and J lost 7 bases. The germline V gene has CDR1 LNHNV and CDR2 YYDKDF (reference sequence). CDR3 coding DNA: TGTGCCACCAGCAGAGATCTAGCGGGAGGGCCGGGCGGGGAGCTGTTTTTT. It encodes CATSRDLAGGPGGELFF.

The V call is TRBV7-2, the J call TRBJ2-2, with no clear D. The CDR3 is 15 residues long. Germline-derived CDR1 and CDR2 are SGHTA and FQGNSA. V was cut by 2 bases and J by 2 bases, with 9 bases left in between. The CDR3 nucleotides are TGTGCCAGCAGCTTATTCCTCCCTAACACCGGGGAGCTGTTTTTT. Translated: CASSLFLPNTGELFF.

The genes are TRBV13 and TRBJ1-2; TRBD1 aligns across 7 bases. The germline CDR1 and CDR2 sequences are PRHDT and FYEKMQ (reference sequence). The CDR3 is 13 amino acids. V was pared by 9 bases and J by 4 bases, with 8 bases of the junction left unmatched. The CDR3 reads CASRLRDSYGYTF. The CDR3, as DNA: TGTGCCAGTAGACTCCGGGACAGCTATGGCTACACCTTC. The full variable domain, completed using reference TRBV13 and TRBJ1-2, is AAGVIQSPRHLIKEKRETATLKCYPIPRHDTVYWYQQGPGQDPQFLISFYEKMQSDKGSIPDRFSAQQFSDYHSELNMSSLELGDSALYFCASRLRDSYGYTFGSGTRLTVV.

The chain employs TRBV11-3 and TRBJ2-2, with TRBD2 matching over 8 bases. The CDR3 sequence is 14 residues long. The J segment lost 7 bases and the V segment lost 7 bases, leaving 8 bases of the junction unmatched. Germline V CDR1 and CDR2: SGHNT, YENEEA. CDR3 region: CASNWTSRIGELFF. CDR3 DNA: TGTGCCAGCAACTGGACTAGCCGGATCGGGGAGCTGTTTTTT.

This clone was counted a few times. The CDR3 sequence: CASSIELAGDYEQFF. The CDR3 nucleotides read TGTGCCAGTAGTATCGAACTAGCGGGAGATTATGAGCAGTTCTTC. V is TRBV19 and J is TRBJ2-1; 11 bases fit TRBD2. The CDR3 is 15 residues long. The germline V gene encodes CDR1 LNHDA and CDR2 SQIVND (reference sequence). The ends lost 3 bases at V and 8 bases at J; junction bases unmatched: 6.

V gene TRBV5-1 combines with J gene TRBJ2-5; possibly TRBD1 or TRBD2 for D (7 bases each). V was shortened by 4 bases and J by 9 bases, with 22 bases between the two germline ends. The CDR3 is 15 amino acids. The germline V gene encodes CDR1 SGHRS and CDR2 YFSETQ. The DNA for the CDR3 is TGCGCCAGCAGCCTGGGACAGATCCTTCGGGAGGCCCAGTACTTC. Protein: CASSLGQILREAQYF.

J is TRBJ2-3 and V is TRBV7-6; 14 bases fit TRBD2. The germline V gene encodes CDR1 SGHVS and CDR2 FNYEAQ. CDR3 length: 18 residues. Germline trimming cut 5 bases from V and 5 bases from J; bases unmatched to any gene: 12. The DNA of the CDR3 is TGTGCCAGCAGCCCGACTAGCGGGAGGGTCCACACACGAGATACGCAGTATTTT. Translated, it gives CASSPTSGRVHTRDTQYF.

This clone was detected only a few times. The V gene is TRBV29-1, the J gene TRBJ1-1; no clear D. This CDR3 region has 12 residues. CDR1 and CDR2 (germline): SQVTM, ANQGSEA. V lost 7 bases and J lost 0, with 9 bases in between. The CDR3 DNA reads as TGCAGCGCACTAGTAATGAACACTGAAGCTTTCTTT. It translates to CSALVMNTEAFF.

This chain connects TRBV15 to TRBJ2-1, with TRBD2 matching over 7 bases. Germline lookup yields CDR1 LNHNV and CDR2 YYDKDF (reference sequence). This CDR3 spans 13 amino acids. J gave up 9 bases and V 0 bases, and 2 bases lay outside the gene matches. The CDR3 spells CATSRDWGGEQFF. The CDR3 DNA sequence: TGTGCCACCAGCAGAGATTGGGGGGGTGAGCAGTTCTTC.

The J gene is TRBJ2-3, the V gene TRBV18, with 7 bases lining up with TRBD1. Germline V gene sequence: CDR1 KGHSH, CDR2 LQKENI. The trim removed 1 base at V and 3 bases at J, leaving 4 bases unmatched. The CDR3 runs 15 residues. The CDR3 loop is CASSPRRQGTDTQYF. The CDR3 coding sequence is TGTGCCAGCTCACCACGGAGACAGGGTACAGATACGCAGTATTTT.

The chain couples TRBV7-2 to TRBJ2-1; 7 bases agree with TRBD1. The CDR3 spans 14 residues. Germline CDR1 and CDR2: SGHTA and FQGNSA. V was clipped by 4 bases and J by 12 bases; unmatched bases: 12. CDR3 protein: CASSSDRTSSPQFF. CDR3 coding DNA: TGTGCCAGCAGCTCGGACAGGACGTCATCTCCGCAGTTCTTC.

The gene calls are TRBV4-3 and TRBJ2-1, with 10 bases that match TRBD1. The CDR3 extends over 15 amino acids. The ends lost 3 bases at V and 4 bases at J; junction bases unmatched: 3. Germline lookup yields CDR1 LGHNA and CDR2 YSLEER. The CDR3: CASSQRTGGYNEQFF. CDR3 nucleotide sequence: TGCGCCAGCAGCCAGCGGACAGGGGGGTACAATGAGCAGTTCTTC.

The V gene is TRBV29-1, the J gene TRBJ2-5; D call uncertain. V lost 3 bases and J 6 bases, leaving 14 bases between the germline ends. Germline CDR1 reads SQVTM; CDR2 reads ANQGSEA. CDR3 length: 13 residues. The CDR3 DNA reads as TGCAGCGTTGATAGCACCTACCGCCAGACCCAGTACTTC. Translating gives CSVDSTYRQTQYF.

The chain has TRBV11-3 and TRBJ2-1; a weak D match, TRBD2 (5 bases). Trimming removed 4 bases from V and 1 base from J, with 8 bases in between. Germline lookup yields CDR1 SGHNT and CDR2 YENEEA. This CDR3 has 14 amino acids. The DNA for the CDR3 is TGTGCCAGCAGCTCCAGGAGGTCCTACAATGAGCAGTTCTTC. Translation: CASSSRRSYNEQFF.

The rearrangement links TRBV6-1 to TRBJ2-5; 8 positions agree with TRBD1. Trimming at V came to 6 bases and at J to 5 bases, leaving 11 bases not matched to a gene. The CDR3 loop spans 15 amino acids. CDR1 is MNHNS and CDR2 is SASEGT in the germline V gene. The CDR3 protein is CASSSDRGRQETQYF. CDR3 nucleotide sequence: TGTGCCAGCAGCTCCGACAGGGGACGGCAGGAGACCCAGTACTTC.

The rearrangement links TRBV28 to TRBJ2-6; D uncertain. Trimming stripped 2 bases from V and 1 base from J, with 6 bases between. The CDR3 is 15 residues long. The germline V gene encodes CDR1 MDHEN and CDR2 SYDVKM. The CDR3 is CASSLVLSGANVLTF. CDR3 nucleotide sequence: TGTGCCAGCAGTTTAGTCCTTTCTGGGGCCAACGTCCTGACTTTC. Supplemented by reference TRBV28 and TRBJ2-6, the full variable domain reads DVKVTQSSRYLVKRTGEKVFLECVQDMDHENMFWYRQDPGLGLRLIYFSYDVKMKEKGDIPEGYSVSREKKERFSLILESASTNQTSMYLCASSLVLSGANVLTFGAGSRLTVL.

The chain employs TRBV5-4 and TRBJ2-3; possibly TRBD2 for D (6 bases). The CDR3 has 16 residues. Trimming took 0 bases from V and 3 from J, leaving 14 bases between them. CDR1 and CDR2 (germline): SGHNT, YYREEE (reference sequence). The CDR3 coding sequence is TGTGCCAGCAGCTTGGGTTTGGGTGGGAGGACAGATACGCAGTATTTT. This encodes CASSLGLGGRTDTQYF.

This rearrangement joins TRBV4-3 to TRBJ2-1, with 14 positions matching TRBD2. Trimming at V came to 3 bases and at J to 4 bases, leaving 5 bases not matched to a gene. In germline, CDR1 is LGHNA, CDR2 YSLEER. The CDR3 consists of 17 residues. CDR3: CASSQTGTSGSYNEQFF. Written as DNA, the CDR3 is TGCGCCAGCAGCCAGACCGGGACTAGCGGGAGTTACAATGAGCAGTTCTTC.

V gene TRBV7-9 combines with J gene TRBJ2-1; D may be TRBD2 (6 bases). Germline CDR1 SEHNR, CDR2 FQNEAQ (reference sequence). Trimming removed 3 bases from V and 4 bases from J, with 13 bases in between. The CDR3 contains 15 residues. This CDR3 is CASSFLRGMYNEQFF. Here the CDR3 DNA reads TGTGCCAGCAGCTTTTTGCGGGGAATGTACAATGAGCAGTTCTTC.

This chain links TRBV19 with TRBJ2-5, with 14 nucleotides matching TRBD2. The CDR3 totals 15 residues. Germline CDR1 and CDR2: LNHDA and SQIVND (reference sequence). The junction had 2 bases not matched to a gene; V was cut back by 4 bases and J by 4 bases. The DNA of the CDR3 is TGTGCCAGTAGTACCGGGACTAGCGGGGGAGAGACCCAGTACTTC. Its translation is CASSTGTSGGETQYF.

CDR3 amino acids: CASSLLAGTGGNEQYF. The CDR3, as DNA: TGTGCCAGCTCCTTGCTAGCCGGGACAGGGGGAAACGAGCAGTACTTC. V usage is TRBV18 and J usage is TRBJ2-7; TRBD1 agrees at 11 bases. Germline-derived CDR1 and CDR2 are KGHSH and LQKENI. The CDR3 has 16 residues. J lost 5 bases, V lost 6 bases, and 12 bases had no gene match.

This clone was detected only a few times. The gene calls are TRBV7-6 and TRBJ2-1; perhaps TRBD1 as D (6 bases). Germline CDR1 reads SGHVS; CDR2 reads FNYEAQ. V was cut by 1 base and J by 7 bases, with 11 bases left in between. CDR3 length: 14 amino acids. Here the CDR3 reads CASSLDPQGNEQFF. The CDR3 nucleotides are TGTGCCAGCAGCTTAGATCCGCAGGGGAATGAGCAGTTCTTC.

This rearrangement joins TRBV6-1 to TRBJ2-3, with D possibly matching TRBD2 (5 bases). Germline assignment: CDR1 MNHNS and CDR2 SASEGT. V was clipped by 2 bases and J by 3 bases, with 15 bases between them. The CDR3 extends over 16 amino acids. The CDR3 loop reads CASSERTAGDTDTQYF. The CDR3, as DNA: TGTGCCAGCAGTGAACGGACTGCCGGCGATACAGATACGCAGTATTTT.

In this sample, this clone turned up once. The chain uses TRBV7-2 and TRBJ2-5; D is unclear. This CDR3 comprises 13 residues. V lost 3 bases and J lost 4, with 9 bases in between. Germline CDR1 is SGHTA and CDR2 is FQGNSA. The DNA of the CDR3 is TGTGCCAGCAGCTTTAGCCCGTTAGAGACCCAGTACTTC. Translation gives CASSFSPLETQYF. The variable domain in full, completed from reference TRBV7-2 and TRBJ2-5, reads GAGVSQSPSNKVTEKGKDVELRCDPISGHTALYWYRQSLGQGLEFLIYFQGNSAPDKSGLPSDRFSAERTGGSVSTLTIQRTQQEDSAVYLCASSFSPLETQYFGPGTRLLVL.